What follows are 18 T cell receptor beta chains derived from one specimen sequenced in a study of PD-L1 blockade in urothelial cancer. Profiling relied on immunoSEQ multiplex PCR, and the TCRdb table lists in-frame clones only, not all of them. Among about 100,000 clones, around 90% were seen once, and the ten largest hold about 0.91%. The sample was PBMCs, taken around atezolizumab (anti-PD-L1) treatment. The receptor set was obtained from an elderly woman with urothelial cancer.

The chain employs TRBV19 and TRBJ2-7; 8 nucleotides match TRBD2. V was pared by 5 bases and J by 6 bases, with 6 bases of the junction left unmatched. Germline V CDR1 and CDR2: LNHDA, SQIVND (reference sequence). The CDR3 is 13 amino acids. CDR3 sequence reads: CASSGTRFSEQYF. The DNA of the CDR3 is TGTGCCAGTAGTGGGACTAGGTTCTCCGAGCAGTACTTC.

This clone was recorded once. The rearrangement joins TRBV4-2 to TRBJ2-3, with 12 bases that match TRBD1. Germline CDR1 reads LGHNA; CDR2 reads YNFKEQ. J was trimmed by 7 bases and V by 3 bases; bases with no gene match: 8. The CDR3 has 16 residues. CDR3: CASSHGTGGKGNTQYF. The CDR3 DNA reads TGTGCCAGCAGCCATGGGACAGGGGGCAAAGGGAATACGCAGTATTTT.

V gene TRBV5-6 combines with J gene TRBJ2-2, with D tentatively TRBD2 (5 bases). The germline gives CDR1 SGHDT, CDR2 YYEEEE. The germline V and J ends were trimmed by 3 bases and 7 bases, with 13 bases remaining between them. This CDR3 is built from 14 residues. CDR3 in amino acids: CASSYEGAIGELFF. CDR3 coding DNA: TGTGCCAGCAGCTACGAGGGAGCGATCGGGGAGCTGTTTTTT.

The chain employs TRBV7-8 and TRBJ2-3; the match to TRBD1 covers 10 bases. Germline V gene data show CDR1 as SGHVS and CDR2 as FQNEAQ. With 4 bases clipped from V and 11 bases from J, the junction kept 12 bases outside the gene matches. This CDR3 is 15 amino acids long. DNA of the CDR3: TGTGCCAGCAGCTCTACCGGGACAGGGGACGAAGGGCAGTATTTT. Translating gives CASSSTGTGDEGQYF.

The CDR3 bases are TGTGCCAGCAGCTTAGATGGACAGGGCTTAAATCAGCCCCAGCATTTT. Its protein is CASSLDGQGLNQPQHF. The genes are TRBV11-2 and TRBJ1-5, with TRBD1 identical over 8 bases. The CDR3 is 16 residues long. J lost 4 bases, V lost 0 bases, and 5 bases had no gene match. Germline V gene lookup returns CDR1 SGHAT and CDR2 FQNNGV.

V usage is TRBV6-5 and J usage is TRBJ1-1, with a tentative D call TRBD1 (6 bases). The germline V gene encodes CDR1 MNHEY and CDR2 SVGAGI. The CDR3 loop spans 14 amino acids. Trimming left V 0 bases short and J 1 base short, with 6 bases between. The CDR3, as DNA: TGTGCCAGCAGTTACTCGGGGGCGAACACTGAAGCTTTCTTT. Translated, it gives CASSYSGANTEAFF.

The gene calls are TRBV7-3 and TRBJ2-7, with 7 bases lining up with TRBD2. V trimming: 5 bases; J trimming: 7 bases; junction bases outside the gene matches: 11. Germline V gives CDR1 SGHTA, CDR2 FQGTGA. The CDR3 has 14 amino acids. CDR3 in DNA: TGTGCCAGCAGCCCGTCCAGCGGGACTCAGGAGCAGTACTTC. It is translated as CASSPSSGTQEQYF.

V usage is TRBV28 and J usage is TRBJ2-1; 10 nucleotides match TRBD2. CDR1 MDHEN and CDR2 SYDVKM come from the germline V gene. The CDR3 loop spans 12 amino acids. For the CDR3, the DNA is TGTTCTGCTAGCGGGAGTTACAATGAGCAGTTCTTC. It is translated as CSASGSYNEQFF.

This clone was seen only a few times. V gene TRBV18 combines with J gene TRBJ2-7; D remains unclear. The germline CDR1 and CDR2 sequences are KGHSH and LQKENI. Deletions cut 2 bases from V and 7 bases from J, with 9 bases between. The CDR3 has 12 residues. The CDR3 loop is CASSPMTGEQYF. The CDR3 region has the DNA TGTGCCAGCTCACCAATGACTGGAGAGCAGTACTTC.

The DNA of the CDR3 is TGTGCCAGCGGTAGGGGGTCTAACTATGGCTACACCTTC. Amino acids: CASGRGSNYGYTF. The chain is built from TRBV6-5 and TRBJ1-2; TRBD1 is a possible D gene (6 bases). Germline-derived CDR1 and CDR2 are MNHEY and SVGAGI. The germline V and J ends were trimmed by 8 bases and 0 bases, with 10 bases remaining between them. The CDR3 runs to 13 residues.

The chain has TRBV7-9 and TRBJ1-1, with unresolved D. In germline, CDR1 is SEHNR, CDR2 FQNEAQ (reference sequence). The CDR3 runs 13 residues. Trimming cost V 1 base and J 4 bases, with 7 bases left between them. CDR3: CASSLGGSTEAFF. The DNA for the CDR3 is TGTGCCAGCAGCTTAGGCGGGAGCACTGAAGCTTTCTTT.

The chain has TRBV6-5 and TRBJ2-2; 9 bases are shared with TRBD1. V shed 4 bases and J 1 base; nucleotides not matched to a gene: 1. Per the germline V gene, CDR1 is MNHEY and CDR2 is SVGAGI. CDR3 length: 15 amino acids. This chain's CDR3 is CASSLGQGNTGELFF. Here the CDR3 DNA reads TGTGCCAGCAGTTTGGGACAGGGGAACACCGGGGAGCTGTTTTTT.

The chain employs TRBV25-1 and TRBJ2-1; 10 nucleotides line up with TRBD2. The CDR3 is made up of 14 amino acids. The trim removed 4 bases at V and 5 bases at J, leaving 2 bases unmatched. CDR1 and CDR2 (germline): MGHDK, SYGVNS. CDR3 region: CASSAAGGHNEQFF. CDR3 coding DNA: TGTGCCAGCAGTGCAGCGGGAGGGCACAATGAGCAGTTCTTC.

The rearrangement uses TRBV7-9 and TRBJ1-2; 10 nucleotides line up with TRBD1. The CDR3 runs to 12 residues. From germline, CDR1 is SEHNR and CDR2 FQNEAQ (reference sequence). The CDR3 region is CATRDRGYGYTF. The CDR3 DNA follows: TGTGCTACGCGGGACAGGGGTTATGGCTACACCTTC.

This sequence joins TRBV10-3 and TRBJ1-1, with 7 bases lining up with TRBD1. J gave up 5 bases and V 4 bases, and 7 bases lay outside the gene matches. The CDR3 contains 14 residues. Germline V gene data show CDR1 as ENHRY and CDR2 as SYGVKD. CDR3 in amino acids: CAISVRGGETEAFF. DNA of the CDR3: TGTGCCATCAGTGTTAGAGGGGGCGAGACTGAAGCTTTCTTT.

V is TRBV6-6 and J is TRBJ2-7; TRBD1 might be the D (6 bases). CDR3 length equals 14 residues. Germline CDR1 is MNHNY and CDR2 is SVGAGI (reference sequence). Trimming took off 10 bases at V and 4 bases at J, with 20 bases between the two ends. The CDR3 here is CATKQGRVSYEQYF. The CDR3 DNA is TGTGCCACAAAACAGGGCCGGGTCTCTTACGAGCAGTACTTC.

This CDR3 is CASSARGGAFEAFF. The CDR3 coding sequence is TGTGCCAGCAGCGCTCGCGGGGGGGCCTTTGAAGCTTTCTTT. The V and J genes are TRBV9 and TRBJ1-1, with D possibly TRBD1 on 6 matching bases. Germline CDR1 reads SGDLS; CDR2 reads YYNGEE. The CDR3 extends over 14 amino acids. V lost 3 bases, J lost 7 bases, and 16 bases lay in between.

The chain uses TRBV5-1 and TRBJ1-1; TRBD1 aligns across 10 bases. CDR1 SGHRS and CDR2 YFSETQ come from the germline V gene. This CDR3 contains 16 residues. Germline trimming cut 1 base from V and 1 base from J; bases unmatched to any gene: 4. The CDR3 loop is CASSLWGTGENTEAFF. Here the CDR3 DNA reads TGCGCCAGCAGCTTGTGGGGGACAGGGGAGAACACTGAAGCTTTCTTT.